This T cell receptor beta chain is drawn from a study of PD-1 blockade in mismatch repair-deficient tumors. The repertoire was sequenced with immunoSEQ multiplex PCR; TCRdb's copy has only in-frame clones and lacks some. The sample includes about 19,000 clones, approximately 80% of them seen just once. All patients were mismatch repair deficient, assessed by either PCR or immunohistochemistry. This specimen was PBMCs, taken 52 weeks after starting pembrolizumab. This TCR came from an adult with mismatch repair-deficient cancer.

This CDR3 reads CASRLTGGGSTGELFF. CDR3 sequence (DNA): TGTGCCAGCAGACTTACAGGGGGCGGAAGCACCGGGGAGCTGTTTTTT. V gene TRBV28 combines with J gene TRBJ2-2; 9 bases map to TRBD1. J gave up 4 bases and V 6 bases, and 9 bases lay outside the gene matches. In germline, CDR1 is MDHEN, CDR2 SYDVKM. The CDR3 sequence is 16 residues long.